A single sample is the source of the 19 T cell receptor beta chains below, sequenced in a study of T cell responses to AZD1222 COVID-19 vaccine. Sequenced by immunoSEQ multiplex PCR; TCRdb stores in-frame clones only, minus some. The repertoire consists of about 150,000 clones, with roughly 93% occurring once and the leading ten covering approximately 7%. Source: peripheral blood, taken 28 days after the second AZD1222 dose. Receptors originate from an adult who received the AZD1222 COVID-19 vaccine.

This rearrangement joins TRBV19 to TRBJ2-7, with 7 bases that match TRBD1. V trimming: 3 bases; J trimming: 3 bases; junction bases outside the gene matches: 5. Germline CDR1 and CDR2: LNHDA and SQIVND (reference sequence). This CDR3 is 14 amino acids long. In DNA, the CDR3 is TGTGCCAGTAGTATCCCCGACAGGGTCTACGAGCAGTACTTC. Its translation is CASSIPDRVYEQYF.

This chain uses TRBV11-2 with TRBJ2-3; TRBD2 matches 11 bases. V lost 5 bases to trimming and J lost 4 bases; unmatched junction nucleotides: 11. The CDR3 is made up of 17 amino acids. The germline V gene has CDR1 SGHAT and CDR2 FQNNGV. In DNA form, the CDR3 reads TGTGCCAGCAGCCCAACGGAACTAGCGGGGGCCCCAGATACGCAGTATTTT. Translated, it gives CASSPTELAGAPDTQYF.

The V call is TRBV9, the J call TRBJ2-5; 10 nucleotides match TRBD2. CDR1 and CDR2 (germline): SGDLS, YYNGEE. The CDR3 covers 15 residues. The ends lost 2 bases at V and 5 bases at J; junction bases unmatched: 6. Written as DNA, the CDR3 is TGTGCCAGCAGCGTTAGCGGGGGGCGGTTGGAGACCCAGTACTTC. It codes for CASSVSGGRLETQYF.

This clone was seen just once. Written as DNA, the CDR3 is TGTGCCTGGGGAGGTCTCGAGCAGTACTTC. This codes for CAWGGLEQYF. The chain uses TRBV30 and TRBJ2-7; TRBD2 might be the D (5 bases). From germline, CDR1 is GTSNPN and CDR2 SVGIG (reference sequence). V was cut by 5 bases and J by 6 bases, with 8 bases left in between. This CDR3 has 10 residues.

This rearrangement joins TRBV5-1 to TRBJ1-1, with 8 bases fitting TRBD1. Germline V gene sequence: CDR1 SGHRS, CDR2 YFSETQ. The CDR3 consists of 17 residues. V was clipped by 4 bases and J by 3 bases; unmatched bases: 14. In DNA form, the CDR3 reads TGCGCCAGCAGCCCAGGACAGGGAAGTTATACGGACACTGAAGCTTTCTTT. It specifies CASSPGQGSYTDTEAFF. Full variable domain (outside the CDR3, taken from reference TRBV5-1 and TRBJ1-1): KAGVTQTPRYLIKTRGQQVTLSCSPISGHRSVSWYQQTPGQGLQFLFEYFSETQRNKGNFPGRFSGRQFSNSRSEMNVSTLELGDSALYLCASSPGQGSYTDTEAFFGQGTRLTVV.

CDR3 in amino acids: CASSQDQGADGYTF. The CDR3 coding sequence is TGTGCCAGCAGCCAAGATCAGGGGGCGGATGGCTACACCTTC. The gene calls are TRBV3-1 (or the pseudogene TRBV3-2) and TRBJ1-2; 8 nucleotides line up with TRBD1. The CDR3 is made up of 14 amino acids. From germline, CDR1 is LGHDT and CDR2 YNNKEL (reference sequence). V dropped 0 bases and J dropped 6; count of bases not matched to a gene: 3.

For the CDR3, the DNA is TGTGCCAGCAGCTCAGCCTTACGGGTCTACGAGCAGTACTTC. Its translation is CASSSALRVYEQYF. V is TRBV11-2 and J is TRBJ2-7; D is unclear. Germline loops: CDR1 SGHAT, CDR2 FQNNGV. The V gene lost 4 bases and the J gene lost 3 bases, with 13 bases spanning the gap. The CDR3 runs to 14 residues.

The chain carries TRBV5-1 and TRBJ2-7, with TRBD1 identical over 8 bases. This CDR3 spans 13 amino acids. The V gene's germline CDR1 is SGHRS and CDR2 YFSETQ. V shed 6 bases, J shed 1 base, and the junction held 3 bases outside the gene matches. CDR3 amino acids: CASKGTGSYEQYF. The CDR3 nucleotides are TGCGCCAGCAAAGGGACAGGATCCTACGAGCAGTACTTC. Combining the CDR3 with reference TRBV5-1 and TRBJ2-7 gives the whole variable domain KAGVTQTPRYLIKTRGQQVTLSCSPISGHRSVSWYQQTPGQGLQFLFEYFSETQRNKGNFPGRFSGRQFSNSRSEMNVSTLELGDSALYLCASKGTGSYEQYFGPGTRLTVT.

This chain uses TRBV28 with TRBJ2-7; no reliable D call. This CDR3 has 12 amino acids. V gave up 3 bases and J gave up 2 bases, with 5 bases separating them. CDR1 is MDHEN, CDR2 SYDVKM, per germline. This CDR3 reads CASSLPAYEQYF. The CDR3 nucleotides read TGTGCCAGCAGTTTGCCTGCCTACGAGCAGTACTTC.

V and J are TRBV11-2 and TRBJ2-7; no definite D call. V was shortened by 2 bases and J by 2 bases, with 13 bases between the two germline ends. Germline V gene data show CDR1 as SGHAT and CDR2 as FQNNGV. CDR3 length equals 15 residues. The CDR3 region is CASSLWSDSAYEQYF. DNA of the CDR3: TGTGCCAGCAGCTTATGGAGCGATTCTGCCTACGAGCAGTACTTC.

This sequence joins TRBV6-5 and TRBJ1-3, with D hard to call. V was pared by 8 bases and J by 4 bases, with 9 bases between. In germline, CDR1 is MNHEY, CDR2 SVGAGI. This CDR3 is built from 12 residues. The CDR3 nucleotides are TGTGCCAGCGTCACAGACGGAAACACCATATATTTT. Translated, it gives CASVTDGNTIYF.

The V gene is TRBV4-1, the J gene TRBJ1-5; tentatively, D is TRBD1 (6 bases). Germline V gene data show CDR1 as MGHRA and CDR2 as YSYEKL. CDR3 length: 14 residues. V was shortened by 3 bases and J by 6 bases, with 12 bases between the two germline ends. CDR3 protein: CASSHPGVGQPQHF. The CDR3 DNA follows: TGCGCCAGCAGCCACCCAGGGGTGGGTCAGCCCCAGCATTTT.

The rearrangement uses TRBV27 and TRBJ1-4; D gene ambiguous. Trimming removed 0 bases from V and 4 bases from J, with 9 bases in between. Germline V gene data show CDR1 as MNHEY and CDR2 as SMNVEV (reference sequence). The CDR3 runs to 15 residues. CDR3 amino acids: CASSLSRRHNEKLFF. The CDR3 bases are TGTGCCAGCAGTTTATCGAGGCGGCATAATGAAAAACTGTTTTTT.

This sequence joins TRBV21-1 and TRBJ2-7; the table assigns TRBD1, which was not confirmed against the DNA. TRBV21-1 counts as a pseudogene. This CDR3 comprises 13 residues. CDR3 sequence (DNA): TGTGCCAGCACTCCGGACAACAGCTACGAGCAGTACTTC. Its protein is CASTPDNSYEQYF.

The CDR3 loop is CASSLGGRGTEAFF. CDR3 nucleotides: TGTGCCAGCAGTTTAGGAGGACGTGGGACTGAAGCTTTCTTT. The chain couples TRBV28 to TRBJ1-1; D is unresolved. The V gene lost 2 bases and the J gene lost 5 bases, with 12 bases spanning the gap. This CDR3 is 14 amino acids long. CDR1 and CDR2 from the germline V gene are MDHEN and SYDVKM.

The gene calls are TRBV11-3 and TRBJ1-6; D gene unclear. Germline V gene sequence: CDR1 SGHNT, CDR2 YENEEA. This CDR3 is built from 13 residues. Trimming shortened V by 2 bases and J by 11 bases, and 10 bases separated the two germline ends. DNA for the CDR3: TGTGCCAGCAGCTTAAAAAGTTCGCCACCCCTCCACTTT. It is translated as CASSLKSSPPLHF.

This clone was detected once. The J gene is TRBJ1-1, the V gene TRBV5-1; D not resolved. V was cut by 0 bases and J by 0 bases, with 12 bases left in between. The CDR3 sequence is 16 residues long. Germline-derived CDR1 and CDR2 are SGHRS and YFSETQ. This CDR3 is CASSLDSVGLNTEAFF. CDR3 DNA: TGCGCCAGCAGCTTGGACAGCGTCGGGCTGAACACTGAAGCTTTCTTT.

The gene calls are TRBV10-3 and TRBJ1-5; the D gene is possibly TRBD1 (6 bases). Germline loops: CDR1 ENHRY, CDR2 SYGVKD. Trimming pared 11 bases from V and 0 bases from J, leaving 14 bases between. The CDR3 has 14 amino acids. The CDR3 reads CASQGGGSNQPQHF. For the CDR3, the DNA is TGTGCCTCCCAGGGAGGGGGTAGCAATCAGCCCCAGCATTTT.

V and J are TRBV30 and TRBJ1-2; unclear D gene. The CDR3 contains 13 residues. V gave up 2 bases and J gave up 2 bases, with 9 bases separating them. CDR1 and CDR2 (germline): GTSNPN, SVGIG (reference sequence). CDR3: CAWSIIHNYGYTF. The CDR3, as DNA: TGTGCCTGGAGTATTATCCACAACTATGGCTACACCTTC.